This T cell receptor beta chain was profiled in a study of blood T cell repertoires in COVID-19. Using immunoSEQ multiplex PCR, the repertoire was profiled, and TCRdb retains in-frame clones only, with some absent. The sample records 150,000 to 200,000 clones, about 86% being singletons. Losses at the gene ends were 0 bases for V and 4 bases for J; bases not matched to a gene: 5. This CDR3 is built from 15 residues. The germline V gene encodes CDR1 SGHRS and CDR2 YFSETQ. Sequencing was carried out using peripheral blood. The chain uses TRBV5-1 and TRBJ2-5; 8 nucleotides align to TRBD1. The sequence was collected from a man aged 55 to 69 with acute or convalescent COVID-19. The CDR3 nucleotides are TGCGCCAGCAGCTTGGCTGGGGGACAGGCAGAGACCCAGTACTTC. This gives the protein CASSLAGGQAETQYF.